Sequencing of this TCR beta chain was carried out in a study of blood T cell repertoires in COVID-19. On the study more broadly: There were acute and convalescent COVID-19 samples, and they came from the United States, Italy and Spain. T cells, B-cell-depleted T cells, or PBMCs supplied cDNA or gDNA.

With 5 bases removed from V and 8 bases from J, the gap between germline ends came to 6 bases. Germline CDR1 and CDR2: SEHNR and FQNEAQ (reference sequence). The CDR3 runs to 11 residues. Original processing notes: Amplification of reference gene primers was used by the study to estimate nucleated cell counts. Generated by immunoSEQ multiplex PCR, the TCRdb table keeps only in-frame clones and is missing some. The DNA was the basis for D and trimming; V, J and clone size are from that table. The table lists approximately 500,000 clones, approximately 85% of them singletons, with roughly 3.2% in the top ten.

The receptor's source is a human donor in a cohort sampled during active COVID-19. Sequences were obtained from peripheral blood. The chain couples TRBV7-9 to TRBJ2-2, with D unclear. This CDR3 reads CASSPPGELFF. The CDR3 DNA reads as TGTGCCAGCAGCCCTCCTGGGGAGCTGTTTTTT.